This TCR beta chain came from a study of Graves' ophthalmopathy and Graves' hyperthyroidism. RNA transcripts were the template, and TCR beta CDR3 regions were amplified from them. First-round RT-PCR with HTBI primers preceded a second-round multiplex PCR. TCRdb reanalysed the multiplex PCR reads using MiXCR and keeps one entry per CDR3 protein. The sample records around 660,000 distinct CDR3 sequences, about two fifths being singletons. CDR1 is SEHNR and CDR2 is FQNEAQ in the germline V gene (reference sequence). V lost 5 bases, J lost 5 bases, and 7 bases stayed unmatched. The CDR3 contains 14 residues. This clonotype has a handful of counts.

The TCR was taken from an adult man with Graves' ophthalmopathy. Sequenced input: peripheral blood. The chain uses TRBV7-9 and TRBJ1-1; 8 nucleotides line up with TRBD1. CDR3 bases: TGTGCCAGCAGCCCCACAGGGGGAGAGACTGAAGCTTTCTTT. Protein product: CASSPTGGETEAFF.